These T cell receptor beta chains were read from a single sample in a study of cytotoxic CD8 clonotypes in ibrutinib-treated CLL. TCRdb's copy holds only in-frame clones and misses some; the assay was immunoSEQ multiplex PCR. The sample includes about 17,000 clones, about 70% of them seen just once. Sample: PBMCs, taken after 12 months of ibrutinib treatment. The receptor source for this set is a human donor with chronic lymphocytic leukemia. Both conserved end residues are part of each CDR3. Each record gives: J gene, V gene, clone size, D gene, CDR3 protein, CDR3 DNA. The D gene is left open where the match is weak. Clone size is not always given. Where it is, it says once, few, many or a class for expanded clones.

j_call: TRBJ2-5
v_call: TRBV9
clone_size: -
d_call: -
cdr3_aa: CASSVETGSETQYF
cdr3_nt: TGTGCCAGCAGCGTAGAGACGGGATCGGAGACCCAGTACTTC

j_call: TRBJ1-1
v_call: TRBV30
clone_size: -
d_call: -
cdr3_aa: CAWSVHLGVRTEAFF
cdr3_nt: TGTGCCTGGAGTGTCCACCTGGGGGTTCGGACTGAAGCTTTCTTT

j_call: TRBJ2-7
v_call: TRBV2
clone_size: -
d_call: TRBD2
cdr3_aa: CASNGLAGYEQYF
cdr3_nt: TGTGCCAGCAATGGACTAGCGGGCTACGAGCAGTACTTC

j_call: TRBJ2-1
v_call: TRBV30
clone_size: -
d_call: TRBD2
cdr3_aa: CAWSASILAGGRYDEQFF
cdr3_nt: TGTGCCTGGAGTGCCTCAATCCTAGCGGGAGGGCGATACGATGAGCAGTTCTTC

j_call: TRBJ2-3
v_call: TRBV5-1
clone_size: -
d_call: -
cdr3_aa: CASSWASATPDTQYF
cdr3_nt: TGCGCCAGCAGCTGGGCTAGCGCCACACCAGATACGCAGTATTTT

j_call: TRBJ1-2
v_call: TRBV6-6
clone_size: few
d_call: TRBD1
cdr3_aa: CASSSTTGAYGYTF
cdr3_nt: TGTGCCAGCAGTTCCACGACAGGGGCCTATGGCTACACCTTC

j_call: TRBJ2-7
v_call: TRBV29-1
clone_size: -
d_call: TRBD2
cdr3_aa: CSVEDQGSGGYEQYF
cdr3_nt: TGCAGCGTTGAAGATCAGGGTAGCGGGGGGTACGAGCAGTACTTC

j_call: TRBJ2-5
v_call: TRBV30
clone_size: few
d_call: -
cdr3_aa: CAWNHGTGTPEIQYF
cdr3_nt: TGTGCCTGGAACCACGGTACAGGGACCCCCGAGATCCAGTACTTC

j_call: TRBJ1-2
v_call: TRBV11-2
clone_size: -
d_call: -
cdr3_aa: CASSLVRGDYGYTF
cdr3_nt: TGTGCCAGCAGCTTAGTACGTGGCGACTATGGCTACACCTTC

j_call: TRBJ2-7
v_call: TRBV6-1
clone_size: -
d_call: TRBD1
cdr3_aa: CASRTGTGNPYEQYF
cdr3_nt: TGTGCCAGCAGAACCGGGACAGGGAACCCCTACGAGCAGTACTTC

j_call: TRBJ1-1
v_call: TRBV28
clone_size: -
d_call: -
cdr3_aa: CASSKPGTDNTEAFF
cdr3_nt: TGTGCCAGCAGTAAACCCGGGACCGATAACACTGAAGCTTTCTTT

j_call: TRBJ2-7
v_call: TRBV11-2
clone_size: -
d_call: -
cdr3_aa: CASSPNNYEQYF
cdr3_nt: TGTGCCAGCAGCCCCAACAATTACGAGCAGTACTTC

j_call: TRBJ2-1
v_call: TRBV10-2
clone_size: -
d_call: TRBD1
cdr3_aa: CASSLTGVSYNEQFF
cdr3_nt: TGCGCCAGCAGCCTGACAGGGGTTTCCTACAATGAGCAGTTCTTC

j_call: TRBJ2-1
v_call: TRBV7-8
clone_size: -
d_call: TRBD2
cdr3_aa: CASGWRERYNEQFF
cdr3_nt: TGTGCCAGCGGGTGGCGGGAGAGGTACAATGAGCAGTTCTTC

j_call: TRBJ2-1
v_call: TRBV4-1
clone_size: few
d_call: -
cdr3_aa: CASSQLGIYNEQFF
cdr3_nt: TGCGCCAGCAGCCAACTGGGAATCTACAATGAGCAGTTCTTC

j_call: TRBJ2-6
v_call: TRBV19
clone_size: -
d_call: -
cdr3_aa: CASTPDGDLWANVLTF
cdr3_nt: TGTGCCAGTACCCCGGACGGGGACCTCTGGGCCAACGTCCTGACTTTC

j_call: TRBJ2-7
v_call: TRBV5-1
clone_size: few
d_call: -
cdr3_aa: CASSLAGYYEQYF
cdr3_nt: TGCGCCAGCAGCTTGGCGGGCTACTACGAGCAGTACTTC

j_call: TRBJ1-4
v_call: TRBV5-1
clone_size: once
d_call: -
cdr3_aa: CASSLTNRRNEKLFF
cdr3_nt: TGCGCCAGCAGCTTGACTAACAGACGAAATGAAAAACTGTTTTTT

j_call: TRBJ1-1
v_call: TRBV11-1
clone_size: -
d_call: -
cdr3_aa: CASTHRGGNTEAFF
cdr3_nt: TGTGCCAGCACCCACCGAGGGGGGAACACTGAAGCTTTCTTT

j_call: TRBJ2-1
v_call: TRBV7-9
clone_size: -
d_call: TRBD2
cdr3_aa: CASSLPPTSGLFYNEQFF
cdr3_nt: TGTGCCAGCAGCTTACCCCCAACTAGCGGCCTTTTCTACAATGAGCAGTTCTTC

j_call: TRBJ2-6
v_call: TRBV1
clone_size: -
d_call: -
cdr3_aa: CTSSCLGQSRANVLTF
cdr3_nt: TGCACCAGCAGTTGCCTGGGTCAAAGTCGGGCCAACGTCCTGACTTTC

j_call: TRBJ2-3
v_call: TRBV2
clone_size: -
d_call: -
cdr3_aa: CASIRNTLLSTDTQYF
cdr3_nt: TGTGCCAGCATCCGGAATACCCTTTTGAGCACAGATACGCAGTATTTT

j_call: TRBJ1-5
v_call: TRBV5-1
clone_size: -
d_call: TRBD1
cdr3_aa: CASSLEGTENQPQHF
cdr3_nt: TGCGCCAGCAGCTTGGAAGGGACAGAGAATCAGCCCCAGCATTTT

j_call: TRBJ1-4
v_call: TRBV7-9
clone_size: -
d_call: -
cdr3_aa: CASGPSGEKLFF
cdr3_nt: TGTGCCAGCGGACCCTCTGGGGAAAAACTGTTTTTT

j_call: TRBJ1-1
v_call: TRBV29-1
clone_size: few
d_call: -
cdr3_aa: CSAAGREGTEAFF
cdr3_nt: TGCAGCGCAGCAGGGCGCGAGGGCACTGAAGCTTTCTTT

j_call: TRBJ2-3
v_call: TRBV5-1
clone_size: -
d_call: TRBD2
cdr3_aa: CASRSGADTQYF
cdr3_nt: TGCGCCAGCCGGAGCGGGGCGGATACGCAGTATTTT

j_call: TRBJ2-5
v_call: TRBV5-1
clone_size: once
d_call: TRBD2
cdr3_aa: CASSKGLAQETQYF
cdr3_nt: TGCGCCAGCAGCAAGGGACTAGCCCAAGAGACCCAGTACTTC

j_call: TRBJ2-3
v_call: TRBV7-6
clone_size: -
d_call: TRBD2
cdr3_aa: CASSLGAGGAADTQYF
cdr3_nt: TGTGCCAGCAGCTTAGGAGCGGGAGGGGCTGCAGATACGCAGTATTTT

j_call: TRBJ1-2
v_call: TRBV29-1
clone_size: -
d_call: -
cdr3_aa: CSVLTGDLVNYGYTF
cdr3_nt: TGCAGCGTTCTAACAGGAGATCTAGTTAACTATGGCTACACCTTC

j_call: TRBJ2-7
v_call: TRBV10-2
clone_size: -
d_call: TRBD1
cdr3_aa: CASRDRQPYEQYF
cdr3_nt: TGCGCCAGCAGGGACAGGCAACCCTACGAGCAGTACTTC

j_call: TRBJ2-5
v_call: TRBV6-5
clone_size: -
d_call: -
cdr3_aa: CATRGGFGETQYF
cdr3_nt: TGTGCCACCCGTGGGGGGTTTGGGGAGACCCAGTACTTC

j_call: TRBJ2-5
v_call: TRBV20-1
clone_size: -
d_call: -
cdr3_aa: CSAVPTETQYF
cdr3_nt: TGCAGTGCTGTCCCGACTGAGACCCAGTACTTC

j_call: TRBJ2-1
v_call: TRBV4-1
clone_size: -
d_call: -
cdr3_aa: CASSPAGLERNEQFF
cdr3_nt: TGCGCCAGCAGCCCGGCTGGGCTAGAGCGGAATGAGCAGTTCTTC

j_call: TRBJ2-7
v_call: TRBV19
clone_size: few
d_call: -
cdr3_aa: CASSPTGQEQYF
cdr3_nt: TGTGCCAGTAGCCCGACAGGTCAGGAGCAGTACTTC

j_call: TRBJ1-5
v_call: TRBV28
clone_size: -
d_call: -
cdr3_aa: CASRRQTSNQPQHF
cdr3_nt: TGTGCCAGCAGACGACAGACTAGCAATCAGCCCCAGCATTTT

j_call: TRBJ1-5
v_call: TRBV19
clone_size: few
d_call: TRBD1
cdr3_aa: CASSTGTVGQPQHF
cdr3_nt: TGTGCCAGTAGTACAGGGACAGTAGGTCAGCCCCAGCATTTT

j_call: TRBJ1-5
v_call: TRBV28
clone_size: -
d_call: -
cdr3_aa: CASTWGGIDQPQHF
cdr3_nt: TGTGCCAGCACCTGGGGCGGAATAGATCAGCCCCAGCATTTT

j_call: TRBJ2-7
v_call: TRBV7-2
clone_size: -
d_call: TRBD1
cdr3_aa: CASSLFGTAAYEQYF
cdr3_nt: TGTGCCAGCAGCTTATTTGGGACAGCTGCCTACGAGCAGTACTTC

j_call: TRBJ2-3
v_call: TRBV18
clone_size: -
d_call: -
cdr3_aa: CASSPPPLGTPDTQYF
cdr3_nt: TGTGCCAGCTCACCACCTCCATTGGGGACTCCAGATACGCAGTATTTT

j_call: TRBJ1-2
v_call: TRBV30
clone_size: -
d_call: -
cdr3_aa: CAWSLDAPGLPYGYTF
cdr3_nt: TGTGCCTGGAGCCTTGACGCACCGGGACTGCCCTATGGCTACACCTTC

j_call: TRBJ2-7
v_call: TRBV11-2
clone_size: -
d_call: -
cdr3_aa: CASSLDLGRYEQYF
cdr3_nt: TGTGCCAGCAGCTTAGATCTAGGACGGTACGAGCAGTACTTC

j_call: TRBJ1-2
v_call: TRBV6-6
clone_size: few
d_call: -
cdr3_aa: CASSPGVGYGYTF
cdr3_nt: TGTGCCAGCAGTCCAGGGGTAGGCTATGGCTACACCTTC

j_call: TRBJ2-7
v_call: TRBV27
clone_size: -
d_call: TRBD2
cdr3_aa: CASSLAGGPYEQYF
cdr3_nt: TGTGCCAGCAGCCTAGCGGGAGGGCCTTACGAGCAGTACTTC

j_call: TRBJ1-1
v_call: TRBV10-3
clone_size: -
d_call: TRBD1
cdr3_aa: CATVTGGHTEAFF
cdr3_nt: TGTGCCACCGTAACAGGGGGGCACACTGAAGCTTTCTTT

j_call: TRBJ1-2
v_call: TRBV10-1
clone_size: -
d_call: -
cdr3_aa: CASSDSEGPPYYGYTF
cdr3_nt: TGCGCCAGCAGTGATTCAGAGGGACCACCATACTATGGCTACACCTTC

j_call: TRBJ2-6
v_call: TRBV11-2
clone_size: -
d_call: TRBD1
cdr3_aa: CASSYYRGRGANVLTF
cdr3_nt: TGTGCCAGCAGCTACTACAGGGGGCGTGGGGCCAACGTCCTGACTTTC

j_call: TRBJ2-5
v_call: TRBV10-3
clone_size: -
d_call: -
cdr3_aa: CAISETTGRETQYF
cdr3_nt: TGTGCCATCAGTGAAACTACAGGAAGGGAGACCCAGTACTTC

j_call: TRBJ2-7
v_call: TRBV7-9
clone_size: -
d_call: TRBD2
cdr3_aa: CASSPGLAGAYEQYF
cdr3_nt: TGTGCCAGCAGCCCGGGACTAGCGGGAGCCTACGAGCAGTACTTC

j_call: TRBJ1-2
v_call: TRBV10-3
clone_size: few
d_call: -
cdr3_aa: CAISESWTPGMDGYTF
cdr3_nt: TGTGCCATCAGTGAGTCTTGGACACCGGGTATGGATGGCTACACCTTC

j_call: TRBJ2-1
v_call: TRBV30
clone_size: -
d_call: -
cdr3_aa: CAWSVQTEQFF
cdr3_nt: TGTGCCTGGAGTGTACAGACTGAGCAGTTCTTC

j_call: TRBJ1-2
v_call: TRBV11-2
clone_size: -
d_call: -
cdr3_aa: CASSLSGAFYGYTF
cdr3_nt: TGTGCCAGCAGCCTGAGTGGGGCTTTCTATGGCTACACCTTC

j_call: TRBJ1-2
v_call: TRBV7-9
clone_size: few
d_call: -
cdr3_aa: CASRRTGNYGYTF
cdr3_nt: TGTGCCAGCAGACGTACAGGGAACTATGGCTACACCTTC

j_call: TRBJ2-1
v_call: TRBV2
clone_size: -
d_call: -
cdr3_aa: CASSEASPYNEQFF
cdr3_nt: TGTGCCAGCAGTGAAGCAAGCCCCTACAATGAGCAGTTCTTC

j_call: TRBJ2-7
v_call: TRBV19
clone_size: -
d_call: TRBD2
cdr3_aa: CASSIDPPKTSGSYEQYF
cdr3_nt: TGTGCCAGTAGTATAGACCCCCCCAAGACTAGCGGCTCCTACGAGCAGTACTTC

j_call: TRBJ2-5
v_call: TRBV5-1
clone_size: -
d_call: -
cdr3_aa: CASSLGGTEETQYF
cdr3_nt: TGCGCCAGCAGCTTGGGGGGGACGGAAGAGACCCAGTACTTC